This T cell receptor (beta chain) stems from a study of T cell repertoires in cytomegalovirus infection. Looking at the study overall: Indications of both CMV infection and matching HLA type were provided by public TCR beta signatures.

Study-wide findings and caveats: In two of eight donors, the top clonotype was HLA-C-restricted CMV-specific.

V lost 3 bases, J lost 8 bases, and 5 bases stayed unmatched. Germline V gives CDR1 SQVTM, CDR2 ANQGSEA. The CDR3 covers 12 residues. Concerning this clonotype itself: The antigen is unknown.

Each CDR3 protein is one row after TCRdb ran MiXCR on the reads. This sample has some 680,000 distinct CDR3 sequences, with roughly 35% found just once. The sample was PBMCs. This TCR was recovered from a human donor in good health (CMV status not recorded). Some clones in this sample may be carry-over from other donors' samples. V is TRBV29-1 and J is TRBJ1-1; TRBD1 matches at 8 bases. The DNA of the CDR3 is TGCAGCGTTGAGGTCGGGACAGGCGAAGCTTTCTTT. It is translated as CSVEVGTGEAFF.